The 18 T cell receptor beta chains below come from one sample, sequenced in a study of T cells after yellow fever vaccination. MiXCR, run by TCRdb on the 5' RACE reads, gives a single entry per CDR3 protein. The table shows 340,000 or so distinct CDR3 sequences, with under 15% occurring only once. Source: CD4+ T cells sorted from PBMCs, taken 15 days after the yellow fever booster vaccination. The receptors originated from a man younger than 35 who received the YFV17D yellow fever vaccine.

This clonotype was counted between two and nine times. The CDR3 loop is CASSYSSLSTDTQYF. The CDR3 bases are TGTGCCAGCAGTTACTCGTCGCTTAGCACAGATACGCAGTATTTT. The chain couples TRBV6-5 to TRBJ2-3; the D is unclear. Trimming left V 0 bases short and J 0 bases short, with 7 bases between. Per the germline V gene, CDR1 is MNHEY and CDR2 is SVGAGI. CDR3 size: 15 residues.

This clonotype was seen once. This chain's CDR3 is CASSPMTGFNQPQHF. The DNA of the CDR3 is TGCGCCAGCAGCCCGATGACAGGATTTAATCAGCCCCAGCATTTT. The chain couples TRBV5-1 to TRBJ1-5; possibly TRBD1 for D (6 bases). The germline CDR1 and CDR2 sequences are SGHRS and YFSETQ. The CDR3 loop spans 15 amino acids. The V gene lost 4 bases and the J gene lost 4 bases, with 15 bases spanning the gap.

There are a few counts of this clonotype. CDR3 DNA: TGCGCCAGCAGCTTGGCGGGGGACCAAGAGACCCAGTACTTC. Its protein product is CASSLAGDQETQYF. V and J are TRBV5-1 and TRBJ2-5, with a tentative D call TRBD2 (6 bases). CDR3 length: 14 amino acids. CDR1 is SGHRS, CDR2 YFSETQ, per germline. The ends were cut back, 0 bases at V and 0 bases at J, with 6 bases in the middle.

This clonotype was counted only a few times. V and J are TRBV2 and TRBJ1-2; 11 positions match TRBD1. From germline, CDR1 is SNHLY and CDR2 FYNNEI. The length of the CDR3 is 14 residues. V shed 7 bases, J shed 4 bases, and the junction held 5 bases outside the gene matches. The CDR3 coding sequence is TGTGCCAGCATGCCGGGACAGGGGGGCTATGGCTACACCTTC. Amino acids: CASMPGQGGYGYTF. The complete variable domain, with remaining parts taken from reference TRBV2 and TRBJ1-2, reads EPEVTQTPSHQVTQMGQEVILRCVPISNHLYFYWYRQILGQKVEFLVSFYNNEISEKSEIFDDQFSVERPDGSNFTLKIRSTKLEDSAMYFCASMPGQGGYGYTFGSGTRLTVV.

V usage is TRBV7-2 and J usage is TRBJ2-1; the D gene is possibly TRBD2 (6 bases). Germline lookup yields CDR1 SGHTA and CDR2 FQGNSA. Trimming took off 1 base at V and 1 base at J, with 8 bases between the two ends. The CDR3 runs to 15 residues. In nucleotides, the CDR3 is TGTGCCAGCAGCTTAGAGGGACTGTCCTACAATGAGCAGTTCTTC. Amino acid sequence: CASSLEGLSYNEQFF.

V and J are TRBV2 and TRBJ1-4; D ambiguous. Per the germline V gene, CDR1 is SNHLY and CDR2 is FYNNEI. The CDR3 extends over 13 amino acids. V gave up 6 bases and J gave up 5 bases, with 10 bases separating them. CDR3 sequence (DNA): TGTGCCAGCAGGAGGGAGGCGAATGAAAAACTGTTTTTT. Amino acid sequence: CASRREANEKLFF.

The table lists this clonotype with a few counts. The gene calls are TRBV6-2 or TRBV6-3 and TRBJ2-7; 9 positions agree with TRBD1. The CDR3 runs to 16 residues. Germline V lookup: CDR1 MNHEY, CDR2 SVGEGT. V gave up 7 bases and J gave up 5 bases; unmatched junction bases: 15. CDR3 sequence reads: CASTLPVDRGKNEQYF. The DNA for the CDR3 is TGTGCCAGCACCTTACCCGTGGACAGGGGAAAGAACGAGCAGTACTTC.

The CDR3 loop reads CASSLGQLSGNTIYF. CDR3 sequence (DNA): TGTGCCAGCAGCTTGGGACAGCTCTCTGGAAACACCATATATTTT. V gene TRBV7-8 combines with J gene TRBJ1-3, with 7 bases fitting TRBD1. This CDR3 spans 15 amino acids. V lost 3 bases to trimming and J lost 0 bases; unmatched junction nucleotides: 2. Looked up from germline, CDR1 is SGHVS and CDR2 is FQNEAQ.

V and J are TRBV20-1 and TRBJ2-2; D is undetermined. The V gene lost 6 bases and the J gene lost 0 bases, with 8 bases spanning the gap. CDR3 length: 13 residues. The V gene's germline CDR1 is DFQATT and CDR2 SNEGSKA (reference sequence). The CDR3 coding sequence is TGCAGTGCCGAAGACCCGAACACCGGGGAGCTGTTTTTT. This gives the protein CSAEDPNTGELFF.

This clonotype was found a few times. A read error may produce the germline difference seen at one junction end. The CDR3 reads CSIELAGSGYTF. The DNA for the CDR3 is TGCAGCATTGAACTGGCAGGGAGTGGCTACACCTTC. J is TRBJ1-2 and V is TRBV29-1, with D perhaps TRBD1 (5 bases). In germline, CDR1 is SQVTM, CDR2 ANQGSEA. The CDR3 runs to 12 residues.

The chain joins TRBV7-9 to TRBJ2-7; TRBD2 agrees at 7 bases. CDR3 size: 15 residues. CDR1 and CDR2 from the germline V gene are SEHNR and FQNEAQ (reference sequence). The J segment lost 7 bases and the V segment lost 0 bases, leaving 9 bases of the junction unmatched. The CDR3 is CASSLAVSGPWEQYF. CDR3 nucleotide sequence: TGTGCCAGCAGCTTAGCCGTTAGCGGGCCTTGGGAGCAGTACTTC.

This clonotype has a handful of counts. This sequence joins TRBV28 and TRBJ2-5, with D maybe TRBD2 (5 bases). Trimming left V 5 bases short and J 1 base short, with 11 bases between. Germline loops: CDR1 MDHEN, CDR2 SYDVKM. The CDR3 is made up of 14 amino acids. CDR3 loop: CASSPRGTQETQYF. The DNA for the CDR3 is TGTGCCAGCAGTCCCCGGGGTACCCAAGAGACCCAGTACTTC. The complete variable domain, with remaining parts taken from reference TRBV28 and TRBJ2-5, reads DVKVTQSSRYLVKRTGEKVFLECVQDMDHENMFWYRQDPGLGLRLIYFSYDVKMKEKGDIPEGYSVSREKKERFSLILESASTNQTSMYLCASSPRGTQETQYFGPGTRLLVL.

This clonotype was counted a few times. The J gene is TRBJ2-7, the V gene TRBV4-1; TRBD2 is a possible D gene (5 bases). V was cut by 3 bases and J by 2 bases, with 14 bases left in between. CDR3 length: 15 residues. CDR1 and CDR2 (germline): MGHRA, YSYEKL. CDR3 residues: CASSQHQATTYEQYF. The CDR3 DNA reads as TGCGCCAGCAGCCAGCATCAGGCGACTACCTACGAGCAGTACTTC.

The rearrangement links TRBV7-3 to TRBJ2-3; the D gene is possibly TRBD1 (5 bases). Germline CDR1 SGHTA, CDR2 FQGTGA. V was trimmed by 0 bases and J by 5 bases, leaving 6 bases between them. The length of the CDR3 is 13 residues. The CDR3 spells CASSLTREDTQYF. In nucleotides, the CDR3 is TGTGCCAGCAGCTTAACCAGGGAAGATACGCAGTATTTT.

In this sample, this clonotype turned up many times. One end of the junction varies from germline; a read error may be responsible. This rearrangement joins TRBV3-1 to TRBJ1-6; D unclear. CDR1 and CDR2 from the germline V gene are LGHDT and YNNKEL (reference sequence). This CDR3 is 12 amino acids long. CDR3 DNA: TGCGCCAGCAGCCAAGTAGGTTCACCCCTCCACTTT. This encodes CASSQVGSPLHF.

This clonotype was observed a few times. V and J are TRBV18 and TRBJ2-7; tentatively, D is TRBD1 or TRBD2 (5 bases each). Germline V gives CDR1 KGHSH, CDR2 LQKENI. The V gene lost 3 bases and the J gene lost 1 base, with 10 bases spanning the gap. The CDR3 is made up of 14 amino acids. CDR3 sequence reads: CASSPGTFSYEQYV. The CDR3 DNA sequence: TGTGCCAGCTCACCGGGGACCTTTTCCTACGAGCAGTACGTC.

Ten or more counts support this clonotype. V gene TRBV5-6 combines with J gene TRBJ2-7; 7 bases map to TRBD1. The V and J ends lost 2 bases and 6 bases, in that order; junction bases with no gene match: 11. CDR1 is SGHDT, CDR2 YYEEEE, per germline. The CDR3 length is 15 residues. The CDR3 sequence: CASSLTGDVAGEQYV. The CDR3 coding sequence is TGTGCCAGCAGCTTAACAGGGGACGTTGCGGGCGAGCAGTACGTC.

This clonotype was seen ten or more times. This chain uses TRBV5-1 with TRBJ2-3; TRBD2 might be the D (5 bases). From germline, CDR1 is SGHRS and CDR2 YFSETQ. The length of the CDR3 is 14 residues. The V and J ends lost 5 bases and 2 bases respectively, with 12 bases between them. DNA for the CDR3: TGCGCCAGCAGTTCGGGGATTGCCACAGATACGCAGTATTTT. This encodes CASSSGIATDTQYF.